This T cell receptor (beta chain) was sequenced for a study of post-analysis software for immune sequencing data. Turning to the study itself: In terms of disease course, relapsing-remitting, secondary progressive and progressive-relapsing multiple sclerosis were included. Study-wide results and caveats: Normalized Chao1 diversity was significantly reduced in patients versus controls. Samples from a shared batch, those prepared together, strongly co-clustered by F measure. A handful of TRBV segments were more frequent in patients than controls; TRBV5-6, TRBV5-1 and TRBV20-1 belonged to this group.

TCR beta cDNA libraries included unique molecular identifiers. The T cell input of about 0.9 to 11 million gave roughly 460,000 cDNA molecules. Each CDR3 protein gets one entry after TCRdb re-called the PCR reads with MiXCR. The repertoire holds about 820,000 distinct CDR3 sequences, with roughly 50% as singletons. As regards this clonotype: Its matching antigen is unknown.

Trimming took 0 bases from V and 2 from J; bases not matched to a gene: 5. CDR1 is KGHSH, CDR2 LQKENI, per germline. The CDR3 has 16 amino acids. Sample: blood. The chain uses TRBV18 and TRBJ2-7; 9 bases are a match to TRBD2. The TCR originated in a girl aged 5 to 17 with multiple sclerosis. As DNA, the CDR3 is TGTGCCAGCTCACCACCGAGGCTAGCGGGACCCTACGAGCAGTACTTC. Translating it yields CASSPPRLAGPYEQYF.